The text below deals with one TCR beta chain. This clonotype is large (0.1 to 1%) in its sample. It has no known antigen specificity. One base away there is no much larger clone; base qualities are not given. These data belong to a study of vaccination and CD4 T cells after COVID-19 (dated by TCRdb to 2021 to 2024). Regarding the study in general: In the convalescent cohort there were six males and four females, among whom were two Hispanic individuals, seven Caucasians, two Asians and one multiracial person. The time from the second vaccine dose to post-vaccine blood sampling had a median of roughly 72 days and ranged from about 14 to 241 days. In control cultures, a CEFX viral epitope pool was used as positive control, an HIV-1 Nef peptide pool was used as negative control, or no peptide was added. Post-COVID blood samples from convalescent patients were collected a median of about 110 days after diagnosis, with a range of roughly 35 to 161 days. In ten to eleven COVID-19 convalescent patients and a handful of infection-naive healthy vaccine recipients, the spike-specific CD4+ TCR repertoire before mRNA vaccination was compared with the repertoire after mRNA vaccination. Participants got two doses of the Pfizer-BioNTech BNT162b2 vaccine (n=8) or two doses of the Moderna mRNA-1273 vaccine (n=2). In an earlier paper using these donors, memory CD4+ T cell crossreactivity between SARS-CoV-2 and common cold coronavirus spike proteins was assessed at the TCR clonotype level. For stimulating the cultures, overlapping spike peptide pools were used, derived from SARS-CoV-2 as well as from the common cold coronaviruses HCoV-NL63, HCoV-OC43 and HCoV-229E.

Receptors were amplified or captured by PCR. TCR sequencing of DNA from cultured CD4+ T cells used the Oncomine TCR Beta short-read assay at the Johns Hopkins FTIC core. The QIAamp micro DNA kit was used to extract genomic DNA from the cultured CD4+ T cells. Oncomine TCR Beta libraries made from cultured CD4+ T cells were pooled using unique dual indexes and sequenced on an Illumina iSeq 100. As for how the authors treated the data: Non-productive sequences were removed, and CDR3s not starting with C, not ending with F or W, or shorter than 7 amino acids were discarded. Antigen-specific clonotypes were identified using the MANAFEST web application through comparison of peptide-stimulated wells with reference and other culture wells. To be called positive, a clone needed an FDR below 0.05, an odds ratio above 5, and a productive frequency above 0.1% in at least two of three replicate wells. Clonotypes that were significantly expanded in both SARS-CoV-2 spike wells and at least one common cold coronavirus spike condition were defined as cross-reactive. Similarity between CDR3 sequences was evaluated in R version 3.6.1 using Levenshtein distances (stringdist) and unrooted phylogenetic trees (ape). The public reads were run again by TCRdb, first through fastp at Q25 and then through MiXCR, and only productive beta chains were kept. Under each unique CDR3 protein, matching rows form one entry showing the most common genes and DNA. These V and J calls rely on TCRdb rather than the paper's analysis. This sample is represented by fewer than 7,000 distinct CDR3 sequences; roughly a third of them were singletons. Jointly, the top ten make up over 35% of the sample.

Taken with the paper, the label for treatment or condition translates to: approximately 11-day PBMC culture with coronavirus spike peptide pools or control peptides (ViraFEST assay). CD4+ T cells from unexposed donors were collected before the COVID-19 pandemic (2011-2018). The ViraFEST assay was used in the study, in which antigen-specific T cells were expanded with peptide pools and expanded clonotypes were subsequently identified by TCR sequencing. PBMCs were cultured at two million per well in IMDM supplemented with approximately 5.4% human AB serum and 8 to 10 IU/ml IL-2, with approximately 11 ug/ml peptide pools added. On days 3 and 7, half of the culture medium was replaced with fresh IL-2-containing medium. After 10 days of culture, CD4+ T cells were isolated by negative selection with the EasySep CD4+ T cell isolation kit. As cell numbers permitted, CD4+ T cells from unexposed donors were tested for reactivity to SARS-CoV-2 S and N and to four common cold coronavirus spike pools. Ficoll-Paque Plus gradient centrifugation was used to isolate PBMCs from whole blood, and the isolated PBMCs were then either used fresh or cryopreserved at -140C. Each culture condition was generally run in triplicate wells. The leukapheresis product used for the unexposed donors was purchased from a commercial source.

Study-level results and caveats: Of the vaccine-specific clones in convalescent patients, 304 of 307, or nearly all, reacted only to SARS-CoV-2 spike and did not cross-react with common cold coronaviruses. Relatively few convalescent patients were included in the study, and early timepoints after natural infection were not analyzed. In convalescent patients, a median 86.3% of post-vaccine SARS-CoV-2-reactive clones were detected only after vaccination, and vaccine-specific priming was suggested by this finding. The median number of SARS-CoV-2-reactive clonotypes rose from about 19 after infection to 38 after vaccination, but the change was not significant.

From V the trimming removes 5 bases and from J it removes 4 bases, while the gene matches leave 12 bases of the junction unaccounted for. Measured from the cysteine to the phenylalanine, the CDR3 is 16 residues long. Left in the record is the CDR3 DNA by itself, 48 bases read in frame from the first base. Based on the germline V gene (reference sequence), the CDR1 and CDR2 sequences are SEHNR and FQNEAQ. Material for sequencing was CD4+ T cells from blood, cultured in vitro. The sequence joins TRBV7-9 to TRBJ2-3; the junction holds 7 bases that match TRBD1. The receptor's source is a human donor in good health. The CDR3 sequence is CASSDSQGSWPDTQYF. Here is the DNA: TGTGCCAGCAGCGATTCACAGGGGTCGTGGCCAGATACGCAGTATTTT.